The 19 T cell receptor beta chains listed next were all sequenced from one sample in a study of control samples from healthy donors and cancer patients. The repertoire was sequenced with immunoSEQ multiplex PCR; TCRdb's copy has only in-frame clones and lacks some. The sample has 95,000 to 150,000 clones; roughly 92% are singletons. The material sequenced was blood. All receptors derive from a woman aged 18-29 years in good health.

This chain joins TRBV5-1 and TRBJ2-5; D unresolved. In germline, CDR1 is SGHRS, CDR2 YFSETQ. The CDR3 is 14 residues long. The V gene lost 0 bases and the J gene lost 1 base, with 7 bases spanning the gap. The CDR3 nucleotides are TGCGCCAGCAGCTTGGTTGGGCCCCAAGAGACCCAGTACTTC. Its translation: CASSLVGPQETQYF.

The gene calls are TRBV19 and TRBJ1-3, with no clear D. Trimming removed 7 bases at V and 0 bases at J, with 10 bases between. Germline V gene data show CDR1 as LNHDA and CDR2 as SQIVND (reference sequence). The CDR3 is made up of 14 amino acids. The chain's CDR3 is CASKEESSGNTIYF. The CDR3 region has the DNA TGTGCCAGTAAGGAAGAGAGCTCTGGAAACACCATATATTTT.

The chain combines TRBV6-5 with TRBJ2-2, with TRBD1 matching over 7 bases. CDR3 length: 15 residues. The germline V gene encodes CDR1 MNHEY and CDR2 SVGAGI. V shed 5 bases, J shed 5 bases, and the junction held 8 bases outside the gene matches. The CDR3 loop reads CASSPRTGLTGELFF. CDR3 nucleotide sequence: TGTGCCAGCAGTCCCCGGACAGGCCTTACCGGGGAGCTGTTTTTT.

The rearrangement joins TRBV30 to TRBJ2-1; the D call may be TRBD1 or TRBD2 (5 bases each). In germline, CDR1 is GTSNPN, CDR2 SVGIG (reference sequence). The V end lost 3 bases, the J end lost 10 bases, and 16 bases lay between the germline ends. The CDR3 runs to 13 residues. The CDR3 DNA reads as TGTGCCTGGAGGGCAAACCAGTGGGGGGAGCAGTTCTTC. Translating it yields CAWRANQWGEQFF. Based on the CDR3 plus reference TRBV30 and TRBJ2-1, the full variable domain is SQTIHQWPATLVQPVGSPLSLECTVEGTSNPNLYWYRQAAGRGLQLLFYSVGIGQISSEVPQNLSASRPQDRQFILSSKKLLLSDSGFYLCAWRANQWGEQFFGPGTRLTVL.

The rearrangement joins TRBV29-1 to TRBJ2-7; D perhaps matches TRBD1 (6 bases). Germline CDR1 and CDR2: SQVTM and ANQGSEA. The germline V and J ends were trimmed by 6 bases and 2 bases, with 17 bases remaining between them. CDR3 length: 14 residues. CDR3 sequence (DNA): TGCAGCGTGAGGGTACCGGGACAACCCTACGAGCAGTACTTC. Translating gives CSVRVPGQPYEQYF.

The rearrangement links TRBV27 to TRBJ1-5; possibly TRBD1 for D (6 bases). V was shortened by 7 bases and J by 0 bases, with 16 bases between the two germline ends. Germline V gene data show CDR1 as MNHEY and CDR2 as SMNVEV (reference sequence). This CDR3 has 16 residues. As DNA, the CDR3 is TGTGCCAGCAAGGTCGGAGGGGGGGGTAGCAATCAGCCCCAGCATTTT. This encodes CASKVGGGGSNQPQHF.

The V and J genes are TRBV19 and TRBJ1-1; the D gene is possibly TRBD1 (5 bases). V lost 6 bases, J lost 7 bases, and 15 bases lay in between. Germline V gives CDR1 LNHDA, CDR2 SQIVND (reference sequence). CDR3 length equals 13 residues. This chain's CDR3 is CASSNKGKLEAFF. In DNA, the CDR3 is TGTGCCAGTAGCAATAAGGGGAAACTTGAAGCTTTCTTT. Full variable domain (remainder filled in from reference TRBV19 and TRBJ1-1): DGGITQSPKYLFRKEGQNVTLSCEQNLNHDAMYWYRQDPGQGLRLIYYSQIVNDFQKGDIAEGYSVSREKKESFPLTVTSAQKNPTAFYLCASSNKGKLEAFFGQGTRLTVV.

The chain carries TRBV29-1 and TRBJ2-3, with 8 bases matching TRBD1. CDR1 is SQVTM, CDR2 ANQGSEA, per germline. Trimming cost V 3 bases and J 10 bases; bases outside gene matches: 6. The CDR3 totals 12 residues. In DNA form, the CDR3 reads TGCAGCGTTGACAGACAGGGGAGACCGCAGTATTTT. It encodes CSVDRQGRPQYF.

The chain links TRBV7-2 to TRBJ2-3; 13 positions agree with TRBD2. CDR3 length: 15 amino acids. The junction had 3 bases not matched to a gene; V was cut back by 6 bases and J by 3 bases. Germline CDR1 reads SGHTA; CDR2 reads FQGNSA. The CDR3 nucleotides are TGTGCCAGCAGTAGGACTAGCGGGAGTACAGATACGCAGTATTTT. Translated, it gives CASSRTSGSTDTQYF.

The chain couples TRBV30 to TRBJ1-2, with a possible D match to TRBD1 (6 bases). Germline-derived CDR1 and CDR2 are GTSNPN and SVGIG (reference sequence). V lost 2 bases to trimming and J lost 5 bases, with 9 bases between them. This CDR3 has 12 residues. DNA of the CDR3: TGTGCCTGGAGTAAGGGGGTTTATGGCTACACCTTC. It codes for CAWSKGVYGYTF.

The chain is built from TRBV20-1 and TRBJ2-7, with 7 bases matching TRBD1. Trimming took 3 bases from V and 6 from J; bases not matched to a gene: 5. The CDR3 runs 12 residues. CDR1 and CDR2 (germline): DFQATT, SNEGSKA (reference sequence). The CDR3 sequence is CSASDDRVEQYF. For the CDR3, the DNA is TGCAGTGCTAGTGACGACAGGGTCGAGCAGTACTTC.

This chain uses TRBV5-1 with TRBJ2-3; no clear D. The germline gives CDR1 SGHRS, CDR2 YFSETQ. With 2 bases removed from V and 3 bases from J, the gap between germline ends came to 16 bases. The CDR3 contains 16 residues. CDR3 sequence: CASSLTHATDTDTQYF. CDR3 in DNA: TGCGCCAGCAGCTTAACACATGCAACCGATACAGATACGCAGTATTTT.

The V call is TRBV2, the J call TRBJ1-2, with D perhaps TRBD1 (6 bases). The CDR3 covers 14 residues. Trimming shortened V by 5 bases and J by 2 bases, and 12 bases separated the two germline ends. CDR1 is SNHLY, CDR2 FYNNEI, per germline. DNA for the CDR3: TGTGCCAGCAGTCACAGGGCGCTCAACTATGGCTACACCTTC. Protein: CASSHRALNYGYTF. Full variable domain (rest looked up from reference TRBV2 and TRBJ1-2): EPEVTQTPSHQVTQMGQEVILRCVPISNHLYFYWYRQILGQKVEFLVSFYNNEISEKSEIFDDQFSVERPDGSNFTLKIRSTKLEDSAMYFCASSHRALNYGYTFGSGTRLTVV.

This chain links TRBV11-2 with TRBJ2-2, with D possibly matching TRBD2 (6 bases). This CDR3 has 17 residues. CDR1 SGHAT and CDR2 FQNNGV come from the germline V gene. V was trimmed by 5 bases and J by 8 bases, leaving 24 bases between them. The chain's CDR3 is CASSPLAGLSLNGELFF. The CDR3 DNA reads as TGTGCCAGCAGCCCCCTGGCGGGACTCTCCCTTAATGGGGAGCTGTTTTTT. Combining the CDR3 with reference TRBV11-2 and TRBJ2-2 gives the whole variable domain EAGVAQSPRYKIIEKRQSVAFWCNPISGHATLYWYQQILGQGPKLLIQFQNNGVVDDSQLPKDRFSAERLKGVDSTLKIQPAKLEDSAVYLCASSPLAGLSLNGELFFGEGSRLTVL.

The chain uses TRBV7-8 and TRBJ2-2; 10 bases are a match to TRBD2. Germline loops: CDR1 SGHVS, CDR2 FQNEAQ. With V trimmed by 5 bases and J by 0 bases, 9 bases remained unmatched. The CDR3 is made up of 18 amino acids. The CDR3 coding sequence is TGTGCCAGCAGCCGCCCCACTACTAGCGGGGCGAACACCGGGGAGCTGTTTTTT. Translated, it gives CASSRPTTSGANTGELFF.

CDR3 region: CASSEAPGPNQPQHF. The CDR3 coding sequence is TGTGCCAGCAGTGAAGCCCCAGGACCCAATCAGCCCCAGCATTTT. The V call is TRBV6-1, the J call TRBJ1-5; no reliable D call. The CDR3 extends over 15 amino acids. With 0 bases removed from V and 3 bases from J, the gap between germline ends came to 9 bases. CDR1 is MNHNS and CDR2 is SASEGT in the germline V gene.

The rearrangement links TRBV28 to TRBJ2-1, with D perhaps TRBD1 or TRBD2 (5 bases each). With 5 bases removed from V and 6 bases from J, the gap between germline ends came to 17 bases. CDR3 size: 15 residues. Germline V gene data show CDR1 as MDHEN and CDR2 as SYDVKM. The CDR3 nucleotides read TGTGCCAGCAGTATAATCCGGGACCGTATCAATGAGCAGTTCTTC. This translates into CASSIIRDRINEQFF.

In DNA, the CDR3 is TGTGCCAGCAGCACCCTGACTAGCGGGACTAAAGAGACCCAGTACTTC. This translates into CASSTLTSGTKETQYF. The chain employs TRBV5-4 and TRBJ2-5; 11 nucleotides agree with TRBD2. This CDR3 is 16 amino acids long. The trim removed 4 bases at V and 3 bases at J, leaving 8 bases unmatched. Germline V gene data show CDR1 as SGHNT and CDR2 as YYREEE (reference sequence). The whole variable domain, remainder taken from reference TRBV5-4 and TRBJ2-5, is ETGVTQSPTHLIKTRGQQVTLRCSSQSGHNTVSWYQQALGQGPQFIFQYYREEENGRGNFPPRFSGLQFPNYSSELNVNALELDDSALYLCASSTLTSGTKETQYFGPGTRLLVL.

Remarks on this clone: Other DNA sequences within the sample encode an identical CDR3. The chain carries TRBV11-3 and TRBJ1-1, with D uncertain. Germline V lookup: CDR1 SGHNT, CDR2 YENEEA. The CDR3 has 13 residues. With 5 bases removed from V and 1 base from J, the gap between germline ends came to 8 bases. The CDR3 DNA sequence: TGTGCCAGCAGCCTTGACCGGAACACTGAAGCTTTCTTT. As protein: CASSLDRNTEAFF.